Presented here are 28 T cell receptor beta chains from one specimen sequenced in a study of beta chain features in type 1 diabetes. The study's findings and limits: Among all four CD4+ subsets, Type 1 diabetes patients had TCRB CDR3s that were moderately but significantly shorter.

All of the isolated RNA was reverse transcribed, so expressed TCRB transcripts were sequenced. The repertoire was sequenced with immunoSEQ multiplex PCR; TCRdb's copy has only in-frame clones and lacks some. Of tens of thousands of clones listed, 40% to 65% are singletons. Their antigens remain unidentified. Sample: Tregs from blood. These receptors all come from a woman between 40 and 55 years old with type 1 diabetes.

This clone was seen only once. The J gene is TRBJ2-5, the V gene TRBV2; 9 nucleotides match TRBD1. This CDR3 comprises 14 residues. Unmatched junction bases numbered 7, after V lost 2 bases and J lost 9 bases. Germline CDR1 SNHLY, CDR2 FYNNEI. The CDR3 loop reads CASSELGQGGAQYF. The CDR3 nucleotides are TGTGCCAGCAGTGAATTGGGACAGGGCGGGGCCCAGTACTTC.

The chain has TRBV7-6 and TRBJ2-7; TRBD1 matches 7 bases. The V gene's germline CDR1 is SGHVS and CDR2 FNYEAQ. CDR3 length equals 13 residues. The V and J ends lost 5 bases and 3 bases, in that order; junction bases with no gene match: 4. CDR3 in DNA: TGTGCCAGCAGCCAGGCAGGGGGCTACGAGCAGTACTTC. Translated, it gives CASSQAGGYEQYF.

This clone was recorded a few times. This chain connects TRBV27 to TRBJ1-1, with TRBD1 as a possible D gene (6 bases). Germline CDR1 reads MNHEY; CDR2 reads SMNVEV (reference sequence). Trimming removed 3 bases at V and 4 bases at J, with 9 bases between. This CDR3 spans 13 amino acids. DNA of the CDR3: TGTGCCAGCAGTTTCGAGGGGGTCACTGAAGCTTTCTTT. Residues: CASSFEGVTEAFF.

This clone was detected only a few times. This chain uses TRBV5-1 with TRBJ1-2; TRBD1 matches at 10 bases. The CDR3 runs to 12 residues. Germline V CDR1 and CDR2: SGHRS, YFSETQ. V was pared by 7 bases and J by 3 bases, with 0 bases of the junction left unmatched. The DNA of the CDR3 is TGCGCCAGCGGGACAGGGGACTATGGCTACACCTTC. This translates into CASGTGDYGYTF.

The V gene is TRBV7-7, the J gene TRBJ2-1; 12 bases fit TRBD2. V dropped 1 base and J dropped 10; count of bases not matched to a gene: 8. CDR1 and CDR2 (germline): SSHAT, FNYEAQ (reference sequence). The CDR3 extends over 16 amino acids. CDR3: CASSLGTSGVGEEQFF. The CDR3 nucleotides read TGTGCCAGCAGCTTAGGGACTAGCGGGGTCGGGGAGGAGCAGTTCTTC.

V and J are TRBV7-3 and TRBJ1-2; D is perhaps TRBD1 (6 bases). Trimming took 4 bases from V and 8 from J, leaving 14 bases between them. Germline lookup yields CDR1 SGHTA and CDR2 FQGTGA. The CDR3 extends over 13 amino acids. The CDR3 DNA follows: TGTGCCAGCAGCTCCCGCAGGGGAGGGGGCTACACCTTC. Residues: CASSSRRGGGYTF.

The genes are TRBV18 and TRBJ2-5; 8 bases are a match to TRBD1. The J call may be faulty, since TRBJ2-7 better matches the DNA end. The germline V gene encodes CDR1 KGHSH and CDR2 LQKENI. This CDR3 has 13 residues. The CDR3 nucleotides are TGTGCCAGCTCACTAACAGGGGGCTACGAGCAGTACTTC. Its protein product is CASSLTGGYEQYF.

This chain uses TRBV4-1 with TRBJ1-6; a weak D match, TRBD1 (6 bases). Germline values: CDR1 MGHRA, CDR2 YSYEKL. The germline V and J ends were trimmed by 4 bases and 4 bases, with 11 bases remaining between them. The CDR3 totals 15 residues. In DNA form, the CDR3 reads TGCGCCAGCAGCCTGGACAGCCGTTATAATTCACCCCTCCACTTT. This codes for CASSLDSRYNSPLHF.

This chain uses TRBV5-1 with TRBJ2-5; the D gene is possibly TRBD2 (6 bases). Trimming pared 1 base from V and 5 bases from J, leaving 9 bases between. Germline V CDR1 and CDR2: SGHRS, YFSETQ. The CDR3 has 13 amino acids. CDR3 sequence: CASSLRREETQYF. CDR3 sequence (DNA): TGCGCCAGCAGCTTGAGGAGGGAGGAGACCCAGTACTTC.

V is TRBV15 and J is TRBJ1-1, with 7 bases matching TRBD1. This CDR3 contains 17 residues. Looked up from germline, CDR1 is LNHNV and CDR2 is YYDKDF (reference sequence). V shed 3 bases and J 4 bases; nucleotides not matched to a gene: 14. The CDR3 protein is CATSRGLQGVRFTEAFF. The CDR3 nucleotides read TGTGCCACCAGCAGGGGTCTGCAGGGGGTACGGTTCACTGAAGCTTTCTTT.

The chain uses TRBV13 and TRBJ2-5; the match to TRBD1 covers 8 bases. CDR3 length equals 13 residues. Trimming cost V 5 bases and J 4 bases; bases outside gene matches: 3. The germline V gene encodes CDR1 PRHDT and CDR2 FYEKMQ (reference sequence). CDR3 in DNA: TGTGCCAGCAGCCGGACAGGGCTAGAGACCCAGTACTTC. It codes for CASSRTGLETQYF.

This chain links TRBV7-3 with TRBJ2-2, with TRBD2 matching over 14 bases. Germline V gene lookup returns CDR1 SGHTA and CDR2 FQGTGA. V was pared by 5 bases and J by 1 base, with 9 bases of the junction left unmatched. This CDR3 contains 19 residues. The CDR3 bases are TGTGCCAGCAGCAGAAGAGGACTAGCGGGGGGTGAGAACACCGGGGAGCTGTTTTTT. Translated: CASSRRGLAGGENTGELFF.

This clone showed up just once. The rearrangement joins TRBV7-9 to TRBJ1-1; possible D gene TRBD1, 5 bases. The CDR3 covers 13 residues. The V and J ends lost 5 bases and 3 bases respectively, with 10 bases between them. Germline V gene lookup returns CDR1 SEHNR and CDR2 FQNEAQ (reference sequence). As DNA, the CDR3 is TGTGCCAGCAGCCGGGGGGTGGACACTGAAGCTTTCTTT. As protein: CASSRGVDTEAFF.

The table lists this clone with many counts. The chain has TRBV4-3 and TRBJ2-7, with TRBD2 identical over 8 bases. Germline V gene lookup returns CDR1 LGHNA and CDR2 YSLEER. The CDR3 loop spans 16 amino acids. With 1 base clipped from V and 4 bases from J, the junction kept 9 bases outside the gene matches. The CDR3 protein is CASSQVGGGTPYEQYF. For the CDR3, the DNA is TGCGCCAGCAGCCAAGTTGGCGGGGGGACTCCGTACGAGCAGTACTTC.

The rearrangement links TRBV6-5 to TRBJ2-1, with D maybe TRBD1 (5 bases). Trimming shortened V by 2 bases and J by 7 bases, and 12 bases separated the two germline ends. Germline V lookup: CDR1 MNHEY, CDR2 SVGAGI. The CDR3 consists of 14 residues. The CDR3 DNA sequence: TGTGCCAGCAGTTACAGGGGTGGTCGGAATGAGCAGTTCTTC. Its protein product is CASSYRGGRNEQFF.

The chain carries TRBV27 and TRBJ1-1; D is unclear. Looked up from germline, CDR1 is MNHEY and CDR2 is SMNVEV (reference sequence). Trimming pared 2 bases from V and 0 bases from J, leaving 10 bases between. There are 15 residues in the CDR3. The CDR3 is CASSLSQRMNTEAFF. CDR3 nucleotide sequence: TGTGCCAGCAGTTTAAGCCAGAGGATGAACACTGAAGCTTTCTTT.

The rearrangement links TRBV7-9 to TRBJ1-2; tentatively, D is TRBD1 (6 bases). Germline values: CDR1 SEHNR, CDR2 FQNEAQ (reference sequence). V was shortened by 8 bases and J by 3 bases, with 10 bases between the two germline ends. CDR3 length equals 12 residues. The CDR3 reads CASGGIYYGYTF. The CDR3, as DNA: TGTGCCAGCGGGGGCATTTACTATGGCTACACCTTC.

The gene calls are TRBV5-6 and TRBJ2-7, with a possible D match to TRBD2 (6 bases). V was trimmed by 0 bases and J by 3 bases, leaving 13 bases between them. Germline-derived CDR1 and CDR2 are SGHDT and YYEEEE. The CDR3 has 15 residues. As DNA, the CDR3 is TGTGCCAGCAGCTTGGGGGCCCAGCGGGTCTACGAGCAGTACTTC. It is translated as CASSLGAQRVYEQYF.

V is TRBV5-1 and J is TRBJ2-5, with D tentatively TRBD1 (5 bases). Between the trimmed V and J ends, which lost 0 bases and 0 bases, there was a span of 9 bases. The V gene's germline CDR1 is SGHRS and CDR2 YFSETQ. The length of the CDR3 is 15 residues. CDR3 bases: TGCGCCAGCAGCTTGGGCGACAGCGACCAAGAGACCCAGTACTTC. Protein product: CASSLGDSDQETQYF.

This chain connects TRBV5-4 to TRBJ2-2; 11 bases match TRBD1. CDR1 is SGHNT and CDR2 is YYREEE in the germline V gene (reference sequence). The trim removed 3 bases at V and 5 bases at J, leaving 15 bases unmatched. The CDR3 is 19 amino acids. The CDR3 DNA is TGTGCCAGCAGCTCCCGGGACAGGGGGATCTGGCGGAGAACCGGGGAGCTGTTTTTT. Translated, it gives CASSSRDRGIWRRTGELFF.

The V gene is TRBV6-4, the J gene TRBJ2-4, with a possible D match to TRBD2 (6 bases). Trimming shortened V by 8 bases and J by 1 base, and 21 bases separated the two germline ends. CDR1 and CDR2 (germline): MRHNA, SNTAGT. This CDR3 contains 17 residues. The CDR3 bases are TGTGCCAGCTCGGCAAAAATACTAGGAGGGGCCAAAAACATTCAGTACTTC. Translating it yields CASSAKILGGAKNIQYF.

The rearrangement links TRBV13 to TRBJ1-1; 9 nucleotides agree with TRBD1. This CDR3 contains 16 residues. V lost 7 bases to trimming and J lost 2 bases; unmatched junction nucleotides: 11. Germline V CDR1 and CDR2: PRHDT, FYEKMQ (reference sequence). The CDR3 coding sequence is TGTGCCAGCACGATTGGACAGGGGATAGGAAACACTGAAGCTTTCTTT. This sequence encodes CASTIGQGIGNTEAFF.

The J gene is TRBJ1-1, the V gene TRBV7-9; 8 bases agree with TRBD1. CDR1 SEHNR and CDR2 FQNEAQ come from the germline V gene (reference sequence). V was clipped by 3 bases and J by 4 bases; unmatched bases: 1. The CDR3 runs to 13 residues. The CDR3 loop is CASSFDRGTEAFF. The CDR3 nucleotides are TGTGCCAGCAGCTTCGACAGGGGCACTGAAGCTTTCTTT.

This chain joins TRBV27 and TRBJ2-3; tentative D call: TRBD2 (6 bases). This CDR3 contains 14 residues. Germline values: CDR1 MNHEY, CDR2 SMNVEV (reference sequence). V dropped 7 bases and J dropped 1 base, with 12 bases sitting between them. CDR3 sequence: CASTLGGGTDTQYF. DNA for the CDR3: TGTGCCAGCACCCTCGGCGGGGGCACAGATACGCAGTATTTT.

This chain uses TRBV9 with TRBJ2-7, with D uncertain. The CDR3 runs to 13 residues. CDR1 and CDR2 from the germline V gene are SGDLS and YYNGEE. The V gene lost 0 bases and the J gene lost 4 bases, with 8 bases spanning the gap. The CDR3 sequence is CASSVDPTYEQYF. For the CDR3, the DNA is TGTGCCAGCAGCGTAGACCCCACTTACGAGCAGTACTTC. The whole variable domain, filled in from reference TRBV9 and TRBJ2-7, reads DSGVTQTPKHLITATGQRVTLRCSPRSGDLSVYWYQQSLDQGLQFLIQYYNGEERAKGNILERFSAQQFPDLHSELNLSSLELGDSALYFCASSVDPTYEQYFGPGTRLTVT.

This clone was seen more than once but under ten times. This sequence joins TRBV5-1 and TRBJ1-1; a weak D match, TRBD1 (6 bases). Germline V CDR1 and CDR2: SGHRS, YFSETQ. The length of the CDR3 is 14 residues. Trimming removed 4 bases at V and 1 base at J, with 11 bases between. The CDR3 region has the DNA TGCGCCAGCAGCATACCGGGACAGAACACTGAAGCTTTCTTT. Translation gives CASSIPGQNTEAFF.

The CDR3 is CSVGGQTGELFF. Written as DNA, the CDR3 is TGCAGCGTTGGCGGACAAACCGGGGAGCTGTTTTTT. V and J are TRBV29-1 and TRBJ2-2; maybe TRBD1 (5 bases). The CDR3 consists of 12 residues. Trimming shortened V by 4 bases and J by 5 bases, and 8 bases separated the two germline ends. Looked up from germline, CDR1 is SQVTM and CDR2 is ANQGSEA.

V gene TRBV28 combines with J gene TRBJ2-2; D call uncertain. Trimming took off 3 bases at V and 3 bases at J, with 14 bases between the two ends. The CDR3 has 16 amino acids. In germline, CDR1 is MDHEN, CDR2 SYDVKM. CDR3 region: CASSLGTVPHTGELFF. The CDR3 DNA is TGTGCCAGCAGTTTGGGCACCGTCCCGCACACCGGGGAGCTGTTTTTT.